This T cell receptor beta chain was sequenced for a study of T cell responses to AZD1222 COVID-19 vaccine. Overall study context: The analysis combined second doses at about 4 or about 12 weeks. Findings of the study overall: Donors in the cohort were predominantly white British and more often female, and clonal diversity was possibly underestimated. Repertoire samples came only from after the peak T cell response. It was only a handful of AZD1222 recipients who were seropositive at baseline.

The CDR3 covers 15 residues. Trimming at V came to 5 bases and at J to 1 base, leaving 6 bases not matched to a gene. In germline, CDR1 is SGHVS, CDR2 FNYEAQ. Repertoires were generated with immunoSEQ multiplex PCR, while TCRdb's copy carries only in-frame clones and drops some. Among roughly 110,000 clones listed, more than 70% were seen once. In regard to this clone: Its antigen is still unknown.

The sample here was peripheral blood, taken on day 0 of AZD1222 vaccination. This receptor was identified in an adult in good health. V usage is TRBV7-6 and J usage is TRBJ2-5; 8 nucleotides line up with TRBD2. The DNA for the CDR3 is TGTGCCAGCAGCAAAATAGCGGGGAGCCAAGAGACCCAGTACTTC. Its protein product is CASSKIAGSQETQYF. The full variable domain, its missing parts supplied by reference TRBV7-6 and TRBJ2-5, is GAGVSQSPRYKVTKRGQDVALRCDPISGHVSLYWYRQALGQGPEFLTYFNYEAQQDKSGLPNDRFSAERPEGSISTLTIQRTEQRDSAMYRCASSKIAGSQETQYFGPGTRLLVL.